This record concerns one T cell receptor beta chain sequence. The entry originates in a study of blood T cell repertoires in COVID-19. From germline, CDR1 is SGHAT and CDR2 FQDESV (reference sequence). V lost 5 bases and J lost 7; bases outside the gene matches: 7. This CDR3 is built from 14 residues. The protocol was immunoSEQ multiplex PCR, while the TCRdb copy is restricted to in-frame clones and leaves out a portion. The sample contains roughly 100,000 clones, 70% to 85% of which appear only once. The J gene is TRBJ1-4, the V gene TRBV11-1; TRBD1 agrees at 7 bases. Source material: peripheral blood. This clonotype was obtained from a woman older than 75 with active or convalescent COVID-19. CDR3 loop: CASSDREDGEKLFF. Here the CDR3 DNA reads TGTGCCAGCAGCGACAGGGAAGATGGTGAAAAACTGTTTTTT.